The rows below give T cell receptor beta chains drawn from one sample of a study of T cell repertoires in cytomegalovirus infection. TCRdb fed the reads into MiXCR, producing one record per CDR3 protein. The data show approximately 500,000 distinct CDR3 sequences, with roughly 29% seen just once and less than 15% held by the top ten. The sample taken for sequencing was PBMCs. These receptors were taken from a human donor in good health (CMV status not recorded). Some clones in this sample may be carry-over from other donors' samples. The CDR3 runs from the conserved cysteine through the conserved F or W. A D gene is named only where the DNA matches it firmly. Size is omitted from some rows. Given values are once, few, many or a class for expanded clones.

V gene	clone size	D gene	J gene	CDR3 protein	CDR3 DNA
TRBV7-3	NA	TRBD2	TRBJ2-2	CASSSTSGYTGELFF	TGTGCCAGCAGCTCGACTAGCGGTTACACCGGGGAGCTGTTTTTT
TRBV12-3/TRBV12-4	few	NA	TRBJ2-1	CASSFMVGPNPDEQFF	TGTGCCAGCAGTTTCATGGTAGGGCCTAATCCCGATGAGCAGTTCTTC
TRBV6-5	once	TRBD2	TRBJ2-7	CASSSIAGSYEQYF	TGTGCCAGCAGTTCCATAGCGGGTTCCTACGAGCAGTACTTC
TRBV4-1	few	TRBD2	TRBJ2-5	CASSRPTAGEAETQYF	TGCGCCAGCAGCCGTCCTACAGCGGGAGAGGCAGAGACCCAGTACTTC
TRBV12-5	NA	NA	TRBJ1-1	CASVPDRMNTEAFF	TGTGCTAGTGTCCCCGACAGAATGAACACTGAAGCTTTCTTT
TRBV7-2	many	TRBD1	TRBJ1-5	CASSRDRGRPQHF	TGTGCCAGCAGCCGAGACAGGGGCCGGCCCCAGCATTTT
TRBV12-5	few	NA	TRBJ2-5	CASGTEAGTQYF	TGTGCTAGTGGAACGGAGGCGGGGACCCAGTACTTC
TRBV4-3	NA	TRBD1	TRBJ1-4	CASSQEDRDEKLFF	TGCGCCAGCAGCCAAGAAGACAGGGACGAAAAACTGTTTTTT
TRBV6-5	NA	NA	TRBJ1-1	CASSYIFGLNTEAFF	TGTGCCAGCAGTTACATATTCGGCTTGAACACTGAAGCTTTCTTT
TRBV20-1	few	NA	TRBJ2-1	CSAPAGSNNEQFF	TGCAGTGCCCCCGCCGGGAGCAACAATGAGCAGTTCTTC
TRBV6-2/TRBV6-3	few	NA	TRBJ2-5	CASFQETQYF	TGTGCCAGTTTCCAAGAGACCCAGTACTTC
TRBV19	few	TRBD2	TRBJ2-1	CASSMGGSDNEQFF	TGTGCCAGTAGTATGGGCGGGAGCGACAATGAGCAGTTCTTC
TRBV7-4	NA	NA	TRBJ2-1	CASSLMDGDSQFF	TGTGCCAGCAGCCTGATGGACGGGGATTCGCAGTTCTTC
TRBV4-3	few	TRBD1	TRBJ2-5	CASSNSRGSGTQYF	TGCGCCAGCAGCAACAGCAGGGGGTCAGGGACCCAGTACTTC
TRBV27	NA	NA	TRBJ1-2	CASSFLRTGTAMGYTF	TGTGCCAGCAGTTTCCTTCGTACTGGGACGGCTATGGGCTACACCTTC
TRBV14	few	TRBD2	TRBJ2-1	CASSQWTSDYNEQFF	TGTGCCAGCAGCCAATGGACTAGCGACTACAATGAGCAGTTCTTC
TRBV5-4	NA	NA	TRBJ2-3	CASSLSQRRPDTQYF	TGTGCCAGCAGCTTGTCCCAGAGAAGGCCAGATACGCAGTATTTT
TRBV3-1	NA	TRBD2	TRBJ2-3	CASTQTIAGDTQYF	TGTGCCAGCACCCAGACAATAGCGGGAGATACGCAGTATTTT
TRBV7-2	few	TRBD1	TRBJ2-1	CASSIRDRGYEQFF	TGTGCCAGCAGCATCCGGGACAGGGGCTATGAGCAGTTCTTC
TRBV6-4	NA	NA	TRBJ2-2	CASRVEGEVTGELFF	TGTGCCAGCCGCGTGGAAGGGGAAGTCACCGGGGAGCTGTTTTTT
TRBV12-3/TRBV12-4	once	NA	TRBJ1-3	CASSLQFSGNTIYF	TGTGCCAGCAGCCTACAGTTCTCTGGAAACACCATATATTTT
TRBV20-1	NA	NA	TRBJ2-5	CSARSLSGTQETQYF	TGCAGTGCGAGGTCACTGTCCGGAACTCAAGAGACCCAGTACTTC
TRBV18	NA	TRBD1	TRBJ1-2	CASSPSSGTAYGYTF	TGTGCCAGCTCCCCTAGTTCCGGGACAGCCTATGGCTACACCTTC
TRBV7-2	many	NA	TRBJ2-7	CASSLDTGSYEQYF	TGTGCCAGCAGCCTAGACACAGGGTCCTACGAGCAGTACTTC
TRBV5-1	few	TRBD2	TRBJ2-2	CASKFQREEATGELFF	TGCGCCAGCAAATTCCAGCGGGAGGAGGCCACCGGGGAGCTGTTTTTT
TRBV28	NA	NA	TRBJ2-5	CASSFLAVETQYF	TGTGCCAGCAGTTTCCTAGCTGTGGAGACCCAGTACTTC
TRBV7-9	few	NA	TRBJ2-2	CASSPDRNGELFF	TGTGCCAGCAGCCCGGACAGAAATGGGGAGCTGTTTTTT
TRBV7-8	NA	NA	TRBJ1-6	CASSVQGGAYNSPLHF	TGTGCCAGCAGCGTCCAAGGGGGGGCCTATAATTCACCCCTCCACTTT
TRBV27	few	TRBD2	TRBJ2-1	CASSPRGSGEVGEQFF	TGTGCCAGCAGTCCCCGGGGTAGCGGGGAGGTAGGTGAGCAGTTCTTC
TRBV2	NA	TRBD1	TRBJ2-7	CASRTAGQGFEQYF	TGTGCCAGCAGGACCGCGGGACAGGGGTTCGAGCAGTACTTC
TRBV19	few	NA	TRBJ1-1	CASSMELMNTEAFF	TGTGCCAGTAGTATGGAGTTAATGAACACTGAAGCTTTCTTT
TRBV5-4	NA	TRBD2	TRBJ2-5	CASSPPRGSGSETQYF	TGTGCCAGCAGCCCCCCTCGGGGTAGCGGGAGTGAGACCCAGTACTTC
TRBV6-1	few	NA	TRBJ1-2	CASSITGMGYGYTF	TGTGCCAGCAGTATAACAGGGATGGGCTATGGCTACACCTTC
TRBV7-2	many	TRBD1	TRBJ1-6	CASSSTGGDYSPLHF	TGTGCCAGCAGCTCTACAGGGGGGGATTATTCACCCCTCCACTTT
TRBV9	NA	NA	TRBJ1-4	CASSVGPGHEKLFF	TGTGCCAGCAGCGTAGGCCCAGGGCATGAAAAACTGTTTTTT
TRBV2	NA	NA	TRBJ2-5	CAGGQIQETQYF	TGTGCCGGCGGACAGATTCAAGAGACCCAGTACTTC
TRBV9	NA	TRBD1	TRBJ1-2	CASSSRTGTNYGYTF	TGTGCCAGCAGCTCCCGGACAGGGACGAACTATGGCTACACCTTC
TRBV5-1	NA	NA	TRBJ1-2	CASSLASATSYGYTF	TGCGCCAGCAGCTTGGCTTCGGCGACCTCCTATGGCTACACCTTC
TRBV6-2/TRBV6-3	NA	NA	TRBJ2-7	CASSYLRIEQYF	TGTGCCAGCAGTTATTTACGAATCGAGCAGTACTTC
TRBV9	few	NA	TRBJ1-2	CASSKTGSNGYTF	TGTGCCAGCAGCAAGACAGGTAGTAATGGCTACACCTTC
TRBV6-1	NA	TRBD1	TRBJ2-2	CASRATGTGVGELFF	TGTGCCAGCAGGGCCACCGGGACAGGGGTCGGGGAGCTGTTTTTT
TRBV6-2/TRBV6-3	few	NA	TRBJ2-6	CASGIYTVNSGANVLTF	TGTGCCAGCGGGATTTATACCGTTAACTCTGGGGCCAACGTCCTGACTTTC
TRBV2	NA	TRBD1	TRBJ2-1	CASSDRDRRYEQFF	TGTGCCAGCAGTGACCGGGACAGGAGATATGAGCAGTTCTTC
TRBV4-3	NA	TRBD1	TRBJ1-6	CASSPGTGQYNSPLHF	TGCGCCAGCAGCCCCGGCACGGGACAGTATAATTCACCCCTCCACTTT
TRBV7-9	NA	NA	TRBJ1-2	CASSSGGDNYGYTF	TGTGCCAGCAGCAGCGGTGGGGACAACTATGGCTACACCTTC
TRBV6-6	NA	NA	TRBJ2-7	CASSQLFSGYEQYF	TGTGCCAGCAGCCAACTTTTTTCGGGCTACGAGCAGTACTTC
TRBV6-2/TRBV6-3	NA	NA	TRBJ2-4	CASSYGNSALAKNIQYF	TGTGCCAGCAGTTACGGGAATTCGGCTCTAGCCAAAAACATTCAGTACTTC
TRBV6-1	NA	NA	TRBJ1-2	CASSVGQTTSFAYGYTF	TGTGCCAGCAGTGTAGGGCAGACTACCTCTTTTGCCTATGGCTACACCTTC
TRBV10-3	NA	TRBD1	TRBJ1-1	CAISPGTGANTEAFF	TGTGCCATCAGTCCCGGGACAGGGGCGAACACTGAAGCTTTCTTT
TRBV28	many	TRBD2	TRBJ2-3	CASSFVGGSGSDTQYF	TGTGCCAGCAGTTTCGTCGGCGGGAGCGGGTCAGATACGCAGTATTTT
TRBV7-2	few	TRBD1	TRBJ1-5	CASSLDRGSPQHF	TGTGCCAGCAGCCTTGACAGGGGTTCGCCCCAGCATTTT
TRBV27	NA	NA	TRBJ1-4	CASKFKAMGPPTNEKLFF	TGTGCCAGCAAGTTTAAGGCTATGGGGCCCCCAACTAATGAAAAACTGTTTTTT
TRBV6-2/TRBV6-3	NA	NA	TRBJ1-2	CASSLGVRGYTF	TGTGCCAGCAGTTTGGGGGTGAGAGGCTACACCTTC
TRBV28	NA	NA	TRBJ2-2	CASSSGQLNTGELFF	TGTGCCAGCAGTTCGGGACAACTAAACACCGGGGAGCTGTTTTTT
TRBV28	few	TRBD1	TRBJ1-1	CASGTGDTPEAFF	TGTGCCAGCGGAACAGGGGATACCCCTGAAGCTTTCTTT